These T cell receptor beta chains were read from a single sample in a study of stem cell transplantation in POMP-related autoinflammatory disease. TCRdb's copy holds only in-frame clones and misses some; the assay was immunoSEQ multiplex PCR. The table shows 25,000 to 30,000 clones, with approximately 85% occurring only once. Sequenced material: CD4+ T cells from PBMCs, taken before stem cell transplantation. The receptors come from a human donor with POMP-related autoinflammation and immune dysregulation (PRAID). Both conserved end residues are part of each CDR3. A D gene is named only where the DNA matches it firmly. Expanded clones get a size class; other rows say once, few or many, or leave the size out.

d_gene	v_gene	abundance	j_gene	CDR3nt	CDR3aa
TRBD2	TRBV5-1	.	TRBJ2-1	TGCGCCAGCAGCTTGTTGTCGCGGCTAGCGGGATCCAATGAGCAGTTCTTC	CASSLLSRLAGSNEQFF
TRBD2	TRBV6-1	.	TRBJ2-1	TGTGCCAGCAGTTGGACTAGCGGGGGGGCCGGTGAGCAGTTCTTC	CASSWTSGGAGEQFF
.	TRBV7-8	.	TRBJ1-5	TGTGCCAGCAGCTTAAAGGCTGAGTATAGCAATCAGCCCCAGCATTTT	CASSLKAEYSNQPQHF
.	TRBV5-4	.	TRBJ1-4	TGTGCCAGCAGCTTCCATCCAGGGCCTAATGAAAAACTGTTTTTT	CASSFHPGPNEKLFF
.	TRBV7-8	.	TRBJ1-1	TGTGCCAGCAGCTTAGTGGGCAGGGGTGAAGCTTTCTTT	CASSLVGRGEAFF
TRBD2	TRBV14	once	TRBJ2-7	TGTGCCAGCAGCCGCATTAGCGGGAGGGCCTATGAGCAGTACTTC	CASSRISGRAYEQYF
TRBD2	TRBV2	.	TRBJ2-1	TGTGCCAGCAGGGCCCAGCGGGAGGCCGAACATGAGCAGTTCTTC	CASRAQREAEHEQFF
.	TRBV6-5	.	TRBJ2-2	TGTGCCAGCAGGACAGGGAACACCGGGGAGCTGTTTTTT	CASRTGNTGELFF
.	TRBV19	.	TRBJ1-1	TGTGCCAGTAGTATAGGGGGGTTGGGCAGTGAAGCTTTCTTT	CASSIGGLGSEAFF
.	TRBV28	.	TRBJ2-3	TGTGCCAGCAGTTTATCGACAGGAACAGTGAGCACAGATACGCAGTATTTT	CASSLSTGTVSTDTQYF
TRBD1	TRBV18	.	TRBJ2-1	TGTGCCAGCTCACCCGGGACAGGGGGCTGGTACAATGAGCAGTTCTTC	CASSPGTGGWYNEQFF
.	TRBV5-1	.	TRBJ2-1	TGCGCCAGCAGCTTGGTGAGAGGGGGGAATGAGCAGTTCTTC	CASSLVRGGNEQFF
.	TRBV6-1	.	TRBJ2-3	TGTGCCAGCAGTCAGACCGGTTCCTTAGCAGATACGCAGTATTTT	CASSQTGSLADTQYF
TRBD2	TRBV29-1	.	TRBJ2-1	TGCAGCGTTGAAGTCTTCGCTAGCGGGAGTGATGAGCAGTTCTTC	CSVEVFASGSDEQFF
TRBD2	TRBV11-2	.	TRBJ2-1	TGTGCCAGCAGCTTGCGGGTGGAGCGGGAGTTTTCCTACAATGAGCAGTTCTTC	CASSLRVEREFSYNEQFF
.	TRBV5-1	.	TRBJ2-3	TGCGCCAGCAGCTTGGGCAACCCCTTCACAGATACGCAGTATTTT	CASSLGNPFTDTQYF
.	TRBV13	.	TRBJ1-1	TGTGCCAGCAGCTTAGTTTCCAGGGGTCCGAACACTGAAGCTTTCTTT	CASSLVSRGPNTEAFF
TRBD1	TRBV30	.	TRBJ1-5	TGTGCCTGGAGCCTAGGGACAGGGGGTGAACAGCCCCAGCATTTT	CAWSLGTGGEQPQHF
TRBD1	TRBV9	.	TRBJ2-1	TGTGCCAGCAGCGTCGGACAGGGTCTGGATGAGCAGTTCTTC	CASSVGQGLDEQFF
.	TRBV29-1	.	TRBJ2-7	TGCAGCGTTAGGGGGGTCTACGAGCAGTACTTC	CSVRGVYEQYF
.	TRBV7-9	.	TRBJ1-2	TGTGCCAGCAGCTCAGAGGACCTCTATGGCTACACCTTC	CASSSEDLYGYTF
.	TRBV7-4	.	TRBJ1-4	TGTGCCACCCTAAGCAATGAAAAACTGTTTTTT	CATLSNEKLFF
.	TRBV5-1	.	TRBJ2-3	TGCGCCAGCGGACTCACTAGCACAGATACGCAGTATTTT	CASGLTSTDTQYF
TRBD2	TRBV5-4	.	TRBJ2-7	TGTGCCAGCAGCCGAGTGGGGGGGGACCACGAGCAGTACTTC	CASSRVGGDHEQYF
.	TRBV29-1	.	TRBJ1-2	TGCAGCGTTGAACGCTCGGCAGGGCGCTATGGCTACACCTTC	CSVERSAGRYGYTF
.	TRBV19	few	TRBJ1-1	TGTGCCAGTAGCAGGACAGACATGAACACTGAAGCTTTCTTT	CASSRTDMNTEAFF
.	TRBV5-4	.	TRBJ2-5	TGTGCCAGCAGCTTGGCGGGCGAGACCCAGTACTTC	CASSLAGETQYF
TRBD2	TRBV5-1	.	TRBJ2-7	TGCGCCAGCAGCTTAGCTAGCGGGTATTCCTACGAGCAGTACTTC	CASSLASGYSYEQYF
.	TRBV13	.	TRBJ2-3	TGTGCCAGCAGCCCCCCCTGGTCTTATACGCAGTATTTT	CASSPPWSYTQYF
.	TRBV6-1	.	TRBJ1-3	TGTGCCAGCAGTGAGATAGGTGGAGCTGGAAACACCATATATTTT	CASSEIGGAGNTIYF
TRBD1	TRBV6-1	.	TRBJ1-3	TGTGCCAGCAGCCGGGACAGGGGGTACACCATATATTTT	CASSRDRGYTIYF
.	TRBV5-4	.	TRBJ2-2	TGTGCCAGCAGCTTGGCGAGGGGCGCAGGCACCGGGGAGCTGTTTTTT	CASSLARGAGTGELFF
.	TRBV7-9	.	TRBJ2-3	TGTGCCAGCAGCATCCATAGCAGCACAGATACGCAGTATTTT	CASSIHSSTDTQYF
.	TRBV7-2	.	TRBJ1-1	TGTGCCAGCAGACCGGGGGGAGGAATGAACACTGAAGCTTTCTTT	CASRPGGGMNTEAFF
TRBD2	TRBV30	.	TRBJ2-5	TGTGCCTGGAGCGCGGGGGGGCGGAACCAAGAGACCCAGTACTTC	CAWSAGGRNQETQYF
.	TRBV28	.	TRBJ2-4	TGTGCCAGCACATCAGGGGGAGGCAAAAACATTCAGTACTTC	CASTSGGGKNIQYF
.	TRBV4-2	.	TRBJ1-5	TGTGCCAGCAGCCAAGGAGAGCCCCAGCATTTT	CASSQGEPQHF